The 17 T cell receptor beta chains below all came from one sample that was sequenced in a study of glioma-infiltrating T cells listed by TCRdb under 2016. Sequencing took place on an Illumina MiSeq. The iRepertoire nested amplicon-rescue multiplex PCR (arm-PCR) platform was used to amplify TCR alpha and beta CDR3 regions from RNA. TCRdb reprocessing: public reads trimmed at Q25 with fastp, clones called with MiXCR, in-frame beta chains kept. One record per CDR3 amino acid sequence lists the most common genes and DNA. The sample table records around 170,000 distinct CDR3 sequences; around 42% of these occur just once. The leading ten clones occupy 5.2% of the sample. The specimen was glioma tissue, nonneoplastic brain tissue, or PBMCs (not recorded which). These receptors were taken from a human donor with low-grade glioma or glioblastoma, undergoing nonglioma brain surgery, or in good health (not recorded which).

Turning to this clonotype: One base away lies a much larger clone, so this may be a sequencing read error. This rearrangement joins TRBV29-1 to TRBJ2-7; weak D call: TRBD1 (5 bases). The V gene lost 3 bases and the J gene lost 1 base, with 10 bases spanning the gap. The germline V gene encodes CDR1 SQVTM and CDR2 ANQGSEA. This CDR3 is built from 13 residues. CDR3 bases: TGCAGCGTTGACGGACAAGGGTCCTACGAGCAGTACTTC. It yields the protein CSVDGQGSYEQYF.

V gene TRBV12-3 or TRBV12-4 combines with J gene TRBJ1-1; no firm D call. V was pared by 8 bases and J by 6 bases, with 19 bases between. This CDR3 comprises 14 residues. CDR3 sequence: CASLSVYIGSEAFF. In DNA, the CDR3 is TGTGCCAGCTTGTCGGTGTACATAGGCTCTGAAGCTTTCTTT.

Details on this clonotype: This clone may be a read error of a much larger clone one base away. CDR3 protein: CAISWPSNEQFF. The CDR3 nucleotides are TGTGCCATCAGCTGGCCTAGCAATGAGCAGTTCTTC. V usage is TRBV7-2 and J usage is TRBJ2-1; no firm D call. The CDR3 runs 12 residues. The germline CDR1 and CDR2 sequences are SGHTA and FQGNSA.

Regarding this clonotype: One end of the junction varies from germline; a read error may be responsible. This CDR3 is CASSDRRDPNTQYF. CDR3 nucleotide sequence: TGTGCCAGCAGTGATCGTCGGGACCCTAATACTCAGTATTTT. V is TRBV6-4 and J is TRBJ2-3; the D call may be TRBD1 or TRBD2 (5 bases each). This CDR3 contains 14 residues. CDR1 MRHNA and CDR2 SNTAGT come from the germline V gene.

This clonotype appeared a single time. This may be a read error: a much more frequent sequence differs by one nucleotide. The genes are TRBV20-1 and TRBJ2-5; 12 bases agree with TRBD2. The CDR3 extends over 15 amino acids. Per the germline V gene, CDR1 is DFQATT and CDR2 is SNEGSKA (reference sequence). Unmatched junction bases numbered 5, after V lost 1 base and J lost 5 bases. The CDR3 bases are TGCAGTGCTAGAGCTAGCGGGGGGGCCGGGGAGACCCAGTACTTC. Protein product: CSARASGGAGETQYF.

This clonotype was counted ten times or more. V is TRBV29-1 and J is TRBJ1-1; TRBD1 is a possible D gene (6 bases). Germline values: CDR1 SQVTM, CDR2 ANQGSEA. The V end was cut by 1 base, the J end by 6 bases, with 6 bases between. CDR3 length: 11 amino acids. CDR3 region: CSVEGGPEAFF. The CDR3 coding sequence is TGCAGCGTTGAAGGGGGGCCTGAAGCTTTCTTT.

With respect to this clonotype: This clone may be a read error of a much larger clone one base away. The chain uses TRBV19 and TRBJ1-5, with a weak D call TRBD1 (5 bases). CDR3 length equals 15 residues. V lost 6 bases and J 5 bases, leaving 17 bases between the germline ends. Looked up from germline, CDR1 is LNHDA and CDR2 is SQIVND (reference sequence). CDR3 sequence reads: CASSTGTAAHQPQHF. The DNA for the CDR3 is TGTGCCAGTAGCACTGGGACCGCAGCTCATCAGCCCCAGCATTTT.

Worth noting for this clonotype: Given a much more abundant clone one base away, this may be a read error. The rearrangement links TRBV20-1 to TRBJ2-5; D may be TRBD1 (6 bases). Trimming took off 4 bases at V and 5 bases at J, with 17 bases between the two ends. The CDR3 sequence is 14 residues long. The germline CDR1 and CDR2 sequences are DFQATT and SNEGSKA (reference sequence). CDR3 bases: TGCAGTGCTATACTAGGGGGAGCCAGGGAGACCCAGTACTTC. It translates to CSAILGGARETQYF.

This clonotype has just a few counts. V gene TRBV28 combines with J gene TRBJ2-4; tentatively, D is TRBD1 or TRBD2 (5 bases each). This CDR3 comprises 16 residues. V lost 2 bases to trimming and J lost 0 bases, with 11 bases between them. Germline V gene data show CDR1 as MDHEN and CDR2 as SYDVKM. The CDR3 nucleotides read TGTGCCAGCAGTTTAGGGGACCAGGGAGCCAAAAACATTCAGTACTTC. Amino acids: CASSLGDQGAKNIQYF.

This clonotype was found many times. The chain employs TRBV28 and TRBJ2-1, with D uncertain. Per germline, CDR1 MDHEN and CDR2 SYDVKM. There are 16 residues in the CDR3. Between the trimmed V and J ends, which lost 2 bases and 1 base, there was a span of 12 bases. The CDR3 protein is CASSLAVGGSYNEQFF. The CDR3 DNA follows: TGTGCCAGCAGTTTAGCGGTCGGTGGGTCCTACAATGAGCAGTTCTTC.

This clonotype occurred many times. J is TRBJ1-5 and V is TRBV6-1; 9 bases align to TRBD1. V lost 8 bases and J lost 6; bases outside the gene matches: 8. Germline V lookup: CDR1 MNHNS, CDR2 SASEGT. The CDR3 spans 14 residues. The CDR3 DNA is TGTGCCAGCCAACGCGGGACAGGGCGTCAGCCCCAGCATTTT. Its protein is CASQRGTGRQPQHF.

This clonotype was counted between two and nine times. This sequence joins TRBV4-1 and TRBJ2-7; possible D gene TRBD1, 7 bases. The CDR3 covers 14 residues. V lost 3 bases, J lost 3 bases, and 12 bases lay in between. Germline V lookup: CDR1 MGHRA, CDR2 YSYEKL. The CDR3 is CASSQGGTVYEQYF. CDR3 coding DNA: TGCGCCAGCAGCCAGGGCGGGACAGTCTACGAGCAGTACTTC.

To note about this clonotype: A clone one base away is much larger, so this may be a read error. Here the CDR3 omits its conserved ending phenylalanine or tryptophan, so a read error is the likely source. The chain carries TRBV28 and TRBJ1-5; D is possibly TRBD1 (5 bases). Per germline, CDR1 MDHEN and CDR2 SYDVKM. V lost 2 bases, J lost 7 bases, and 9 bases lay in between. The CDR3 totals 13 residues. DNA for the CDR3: TGTGCCAGCAGTTTAAAGGGGACCCAGCCCCAGCATTCT. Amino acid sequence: CASSLKGTQPQHS.

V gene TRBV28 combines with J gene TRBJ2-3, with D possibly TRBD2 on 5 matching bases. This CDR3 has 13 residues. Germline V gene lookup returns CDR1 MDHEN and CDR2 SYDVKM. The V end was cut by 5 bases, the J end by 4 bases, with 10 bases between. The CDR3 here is CASSGERADTQYF. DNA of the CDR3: TGTGCCAGCAGTGGCGAGAGGGCAGATACGCAGTATTTT.

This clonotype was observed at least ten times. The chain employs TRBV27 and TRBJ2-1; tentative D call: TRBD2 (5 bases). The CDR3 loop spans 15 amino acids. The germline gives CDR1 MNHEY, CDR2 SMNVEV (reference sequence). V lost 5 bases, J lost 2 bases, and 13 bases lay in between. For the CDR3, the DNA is TGTGCCAGCAGTCGGCAAGGAGGTCCCTACAATGAGCAGTTCTTC. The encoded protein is CASSRQGGPYNEQFF.

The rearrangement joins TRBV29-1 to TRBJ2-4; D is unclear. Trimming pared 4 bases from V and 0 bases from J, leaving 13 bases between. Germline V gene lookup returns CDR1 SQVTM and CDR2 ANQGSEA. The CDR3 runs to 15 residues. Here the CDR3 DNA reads TGCAGCGTTGTAGTGCAGTTTCTAGCCAAAAACATTCAGTACTTC. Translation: CSVVVQFLAKNIQYF.

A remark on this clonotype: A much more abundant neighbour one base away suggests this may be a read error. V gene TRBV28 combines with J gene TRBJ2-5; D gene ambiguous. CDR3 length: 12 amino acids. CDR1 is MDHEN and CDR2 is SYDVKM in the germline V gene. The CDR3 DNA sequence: TGTGCCAGCAGCTTTATGGAAGAGACCAAGTACTTC. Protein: CASSFMEETKYF.